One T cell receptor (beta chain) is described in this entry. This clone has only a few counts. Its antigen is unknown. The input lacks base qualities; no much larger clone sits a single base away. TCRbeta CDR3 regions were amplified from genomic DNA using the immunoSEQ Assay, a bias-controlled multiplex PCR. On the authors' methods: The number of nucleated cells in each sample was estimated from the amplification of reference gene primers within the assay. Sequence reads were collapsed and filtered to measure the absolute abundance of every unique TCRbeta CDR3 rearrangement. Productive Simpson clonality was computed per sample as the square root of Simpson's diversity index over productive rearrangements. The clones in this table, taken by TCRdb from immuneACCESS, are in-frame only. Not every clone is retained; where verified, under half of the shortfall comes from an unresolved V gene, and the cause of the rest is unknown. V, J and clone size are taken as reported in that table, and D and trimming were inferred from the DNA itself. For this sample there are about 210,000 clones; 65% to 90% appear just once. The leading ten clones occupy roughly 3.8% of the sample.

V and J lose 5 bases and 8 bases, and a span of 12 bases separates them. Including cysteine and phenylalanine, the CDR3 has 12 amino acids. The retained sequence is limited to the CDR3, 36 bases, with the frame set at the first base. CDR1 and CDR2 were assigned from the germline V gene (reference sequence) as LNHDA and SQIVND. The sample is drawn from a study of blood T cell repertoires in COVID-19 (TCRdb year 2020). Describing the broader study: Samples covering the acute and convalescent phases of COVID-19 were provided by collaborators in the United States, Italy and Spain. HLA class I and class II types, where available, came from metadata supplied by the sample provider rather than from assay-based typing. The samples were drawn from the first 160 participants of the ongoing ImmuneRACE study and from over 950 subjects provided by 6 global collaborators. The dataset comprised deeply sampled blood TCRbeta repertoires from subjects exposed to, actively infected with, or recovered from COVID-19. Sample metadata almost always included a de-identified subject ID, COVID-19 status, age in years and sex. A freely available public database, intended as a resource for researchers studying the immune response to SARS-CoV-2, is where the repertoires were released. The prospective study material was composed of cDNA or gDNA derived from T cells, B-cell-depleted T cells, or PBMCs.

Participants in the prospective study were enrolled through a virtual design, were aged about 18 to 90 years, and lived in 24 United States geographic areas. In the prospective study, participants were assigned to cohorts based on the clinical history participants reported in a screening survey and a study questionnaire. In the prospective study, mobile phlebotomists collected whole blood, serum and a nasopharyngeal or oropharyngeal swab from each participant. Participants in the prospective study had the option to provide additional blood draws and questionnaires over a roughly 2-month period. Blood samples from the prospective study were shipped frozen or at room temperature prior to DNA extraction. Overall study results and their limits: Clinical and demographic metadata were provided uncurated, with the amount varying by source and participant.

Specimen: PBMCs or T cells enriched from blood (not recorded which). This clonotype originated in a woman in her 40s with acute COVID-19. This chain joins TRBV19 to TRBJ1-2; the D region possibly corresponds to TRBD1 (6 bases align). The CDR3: CASSDRLGGYTF. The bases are TGTGCCAGTAGTGACAGGTTAGGCGGCTACACCTTC.